The source of this T cell receptor beta chain is a study of OX40 agonist ivuxolimab in advanced cancers. As for the study in general: Patients got intravenous ivuxolimab at 0.01 to 10 mg/kg every 2 weeks. Eligibility admitted prior anti-PD-1, anti-PD-L1 or anti-CTLA-4 therapy; roughly 40% had some.

Trimming cost V 2 bases and J 5 bases, with 15 bases left between them. The CDR3 runs to 15 residues. Germline CDR1 is KGHSH and CDR2 is LQKENI. The sample holds one count of this clone. The target antigen is unknown. General study findings and limits: Antigen specificity remained undetermined for the expanded peripheral T cells. There was clonal expansion of CD4+ and CD8+ blood T cells by week 6 at 0.1 to 3.0 mg/kg.

The table came from immunoSEQ multiplex PCR; TCRdb's copy has only in-frame clones and leaves some out. The repertoire has tens of thousands of clones, roughly 80% of them found once; the top ten carry about 9.4%. The clonotype was recovered from an adult with an advanced solid tumor such as melanoma, head and neck, liver or kidney cancer. This sequence joins TRBV18 and TRBJ2-5; D possibly corresponds to TRBD1 (6 bases). Sequences were derived from CD4+ or CD8+ T cells sorted from blood, sampled in a trial of the OX40 agonist ivuxolimab. The CDR3 bases are TGTGCCAGCTCACCAGGGACACCCTCCGATGAGACCCAGTACTTC. Its translation is CASSPGTPSDETQYF.